These T cell receptor beta chains were read from a single sample in a study of neurological immune-mediated disorders. TCRdb called the 5' RACE reads again in MiXCR, with one record for every CDR3 protein. The table has more than 35,000 distinct CDR3 sequences, about 6% seen once. The sample was CD4+ T cells from blood. All receptors come from a middle-aged woman in good health. The CDR3 runs from the conserved cysteine through the conserved F or W. The D gene is left open where the match is weak. Clone size is given for some rows only: seen once, a few or many times, or a class if the clone is expanded.

>many|NA|TRBV10-3|TRBJ2-1
CATYEDGEQFF
TGTGCCACGTACGAGGATGGTGAGCAGTTCTTC
>many|NA|TRBV7-7|TRBJ2-2
CASSLSRVDTGELFF
TGTGCTAGCAGCTTATCCAGGGTGGACACCGGGGAGCTGTTTTTT
>many|TRBD2|TRBV5-5|TRBJ2-1
CASSPGTSGSSYNEQFF
TGTGCCAGCAGCCCTGGGACTAGCGGGAGCTCCTACAATGAGCAGTTCTTC
>many|TRBD1|TRBV7-3|TRBJ1-2
CASSLGQYYGYTF
TGTGCCAGCAGCCTGGGACAGTACTATGGCTACACCTTC
>once|TRBD2|TRBV11-2|TRBJ2-5
CASSTQLAGGEETQYF
TGTGCCAGCAGCACTCAGTTAGCGGGAGGTGAAGAGACCCAGTACTTC
>many|NA|TRBV7-2|TRBJ2-1
CASSLATTPGRQNNEQFF
TGTGCCAGCAGCTTAGCGACAACCCCGGGACGACAAAACAATGAGCAGTTCTTC
>many|TRBD1|TRBV7-2|TRBJ1-1
CASSSPTGVGANTEAFF
TGTGCCAGCAGCTCCCCGACAGGGGTAGGGGCGAACACTGAAGCTTTCTTT
>many|TRBD1|TRBV12-3/TRBV12-4|TRBJ2-3
CASSREDRAQSTQYF
TGTGCCAGCAGTCGAGAGGACAGGGCCCAGAGTACGCAGTATTTT
>many|TRBD1|TRBV18|TRBJ2-2
CASSLTFGQGAIGELFF
TGTGCCAGCTCACTGACATTTGGACAGGGGGCCATCGGGGAGCTGTTTTTT
>many|TRBD1|TRBV20-1|TRBJ1-2
CSARTGGRSYTF
TGCAGTGCTAGAACAGGGGGACGGAGCTACACCTTC
>many|NA|TRBV11-2|TRBJ2-2
CASSLRRGGDTGELFF
TGTGCCAGCAGCTTAAGAAGGGGAGGTGACACCGGGGAGCTGTTTTTT
>medium-sized|NA|TRBV10-3|TRBJ2-1
CAISELNRDHQFF
TGTGCCATCAGTGAGTTGAACCGGGACCACCAGTTCTTC
>many|NA|TRBV10-3|TRBJ1-5
CAISESTYDQPQHF
TGTGCCATCAGTGAGTCTACATACGATCAGCCCCAGCATTTT
>many|TRBD1|TRBV9|TRBJ2-2
CASTGQGLTGELFF
TGTGCCAGCACGGGACAGGGACTCACCGGGGAGCTGTTTTTT
>many|NA|TRBV21-1|TRBJ2-7
CASSPFGRGQGDYEQYF
TGTGCCAGCAGCCCCTTTGGAAGGGGACAGGGGGACTACGAGCAGTACTTC
>many|TRBD2|TRBV5-1|TRBJ2-7
CASAGLAGSYEQYF
TGCGCCAGCGCTGGACTAGCGGGGTCCTACGAGCAGTACTTC
>many|NA|TRBV14|TRBJ1-4
CASSSPGGGVEEKLFF
TGTGCCAGCAGCTCCCCGGGTGGGGGAGTTGAAGAAAAACTGTTTTTT
>many|NA|TRBV4-1|TRBJ1-1
CASSQELLFRTEAFF
TGCGCCAGCAGCCAAGAACTATTATTTCGCACTGAAGCTTTCTTT
>many|TRBD2|TRBV20-1|TRBJ2-1
CSVGSGTSSYNEQFF
TGCAGTGTCGGTAGCGGGACCAGCTCCTACAATGAGCAGTTCTTC
>few|NA|TRBV2|TRBJ2-7
CASMPTSREQYF
TGTGCCAGCATGCCGACTAGTCGCGAGCAGTACTTC
>NA|NA|TRBV4-2|TRBJ2-3
CASSQEWEADTQYF
TGTGCCAGCAGCCAAGAGTGGGAGGCAGATACGCAGTATTTT
>many|NA|TRBV5-1|TRBJ2-7
CASSLEGGQEQYF
TGCGCCAGCAGCTTGGAGGGGGGGCAGGAGCAGTACTTC
>many|TRBD2|TRBV6-5|TRBJ2-1
CASSTGTSGRDEQFF
TGTGCCAGCAGCACCGGGACTAGCGGGAGGGATGAGCAGTTCTTC
>many|TRBD1|TRBV20-1|TRBJ2-2
CSASGRQGLRDTGELFF
TGCAGTGCTTCGGGTCGACAGGGCCTCAGAGACACCGGGGAGCTGTTTTTT
>many|TRBD1|TRBV5-5|TRBJ2-7
CASSRSPGQSYEQYF
TGTGCCAGCAGCCGGAGTCCGGGACAGTCCTACGAGCAGTACTTC
>many|NA|TRBV7-2|TRBJ2-3
CASSLGVGLTDTQYF
TGTGCCAGCAGCTTAGGCGTCGGACTGACAGATACGCAGTATTTT
>many|NA|TRBV20-1|TRBJ2-5
CSARAQGRGETQYF
TGCAGTGCTAGAGCCCAGGGGCGAGGGGAGACCCAGTACTTC
>few|NA|TRBV6-6|TRBJ2-1
CASSYDSVYNEQFF
TGTGCCAGCAGTTACGATTCGGTTTACAATGAGCAGTTCTTC
>many|TRBD2|TRBV7-2|TRBJ2-1
CASSLVGAGGLNEQFF
TGTGCCAGCAGCTTAGTAGGAGCGGGAGGGCTCAATGAGCAGTTCTTC
>many|TRBD1|TRBV2|TRBJ1-6
CASSEWDRLNSPLHF
TGTGCCAGCAGTGAATGGGACAGGCTCAATTCACCCCTCCACTTT
>many|NA|TRBV20-1|TRBJ2-3
CTPKKATSTDTQYF
TGCACCCCGAAAAAGGCTACTAGCACAGATACGCAGTATTTT
>many|NA|TRBV20-1|TRBJ2-5
CSAPPLQGLETQYF
TGCAGTGCTCCACCATTACAGGGTTTGGAGACCCAGTACTTC
>NA|NA|TRBV3-1|TRBJ1-2
CASSQDRRGLGGYTF
TGTGCCAGCAGCCAAGATAGGCGGGGACTAGGTGGCTACACCTTC
>many|NA|TRBV9|TRBJ1-1
CASSLTEAFF
TGTGCCAGCAGTCTCACTGAAGCTTTCTTT
>many|NA|TRBV20-1|TRBJ1-4
CSASGQNEKLFF
TGCAGTGCTAGTGGGCAGAATGAAAAACTGTTTTTT
>many|NA|TRBV28|TRBJ2-2
CASSDSNTGELFF
TGTGCCAGCAGTGACAGTAACACCGGGGAGCTGTTTTTT
>many|NA|TRBV7-2|TRBJ2-7
CASSLLPRQGSEQYF
TGTGCCAGCAGCTTATTACCTCGGCAGGGTTCCGAGCAGTACTTC
>many|TRBD1|TRBV28|TRBJ1-6
CASSLSGQRRSPLHF
TGTGCCAGCAGTTTATCGGGACAGAGGAGATCACCCCTCCACTTT
>many|NA|TRBV7-2|TRBJ2-5
CASTLGSTKTQYF
TGTGCCAGCACCTTAGGCTCGACCAAGACCCAGTACTTC
>NA|TRBD2|TRBV4-2|TRBJ2-1
CASSPWTSGMGEQFF
TGTGCCAGCAGCCCGTGGACTAGCGGGATGGGTGAGCAGTTCTTC
>NA|TRBD2|TRBV18|TRBJ2-7
CASSPRGSGSSYEQYF
TGTGCCAGCTCACCCCGGGGTAGCGGGAGTTCCTACGAGCAGTACTTC
>NA|TRBD1|TRBV7-3|TRBJ2-1
CASSTGTTGGQFF
TGTGCCAGCAGCACAGGGACAACAGGGGGCCAGTTCTTC
>many|NA|TRBV7-9|TRBJ2-4
CASSLAHGVENIQYF
TGTGCCAGCAGCTTAGCTCATGGTGTGGAAAACATTCAGTACTTC
>many|NA|TRBV20-1|TRBJ2-3
CSASRSPSTDTQYF
TGCAGTGCTAGCCGTAGCCCTAGCACAGATACGCAGTATTTT
>many|NA|TRBV29-1|TRBJ2-7
CSIQGKSTYEQYF
TGCAGCATACAGGGAAAATCAACCTACGAGCAGTACTTC
>many|NA|TRBV11-2|TRBJ2-1
CASSFGASYNEQFF
TGTGCCAGCAGCTTCGGGGCCTCCTACAATGAGCAGTTCTTC